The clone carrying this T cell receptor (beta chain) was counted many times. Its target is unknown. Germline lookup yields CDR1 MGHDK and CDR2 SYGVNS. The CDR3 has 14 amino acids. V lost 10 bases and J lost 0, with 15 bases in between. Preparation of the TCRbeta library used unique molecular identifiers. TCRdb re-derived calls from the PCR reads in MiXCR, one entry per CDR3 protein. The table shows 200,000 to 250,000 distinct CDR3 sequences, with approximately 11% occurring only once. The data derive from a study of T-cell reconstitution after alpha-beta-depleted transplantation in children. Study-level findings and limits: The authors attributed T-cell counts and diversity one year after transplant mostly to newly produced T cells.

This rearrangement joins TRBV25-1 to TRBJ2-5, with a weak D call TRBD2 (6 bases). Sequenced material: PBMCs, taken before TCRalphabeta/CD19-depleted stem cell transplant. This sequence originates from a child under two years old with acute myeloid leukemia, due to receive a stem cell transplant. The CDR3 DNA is TGTGCCACCCTCAGTCGGGAGAACCAAGAGACCCAGTACTTC. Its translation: CATLSRENQETQYF.